This T cell receptor (beta chain) was sequenced in a study of cytomegalovirus exposure and HLA in healthy donors. Primers: 60 Vbeta forward and 13 Jbeta reverse. This table comes from immunoSEQ multiplex PCR, and its TCRdb copy is limited to in-frame clones, with some not included. The data contain 150,000 or so clones, 80% of them seen just once; the ten biggest clones take up around 13%. V was cut by 5 bases and J by 4 bases, with 15 bases left in between. The CDR3 extends over 15 amino acids. Germline CDR1 reads MNHNY; CDR2 reads SVGAGI (reference sequence). This TCR came from a man aged 25-45 years in good health and CMV-seropositive. Source material: PBMCs. The V and J genes are TRBV6-6 and TRBJ1-5; D possibly corresponds to TRBD1 (6 bases). This CDR3 is CASSRYGQSNQPQHF. DNA of the CDR3: TGTGCCAGCAGTCGCTACGGACAGTCAAATCAGCCCCAGCATTTT.